The subject of this entry is one T cell receptor beta chain. Its matching antigen is unknown. The sample is drawn from a study of T cell responses to AZD1222 COVID-19 vaccine. TCRdb keeps only in-frame clones here, not all; method: immunoSEQ multiplex PCR. This sample yields about 130,000 clones, of which about 93% are seen a single time; roughly 6.6% belongs to the top ten. Study results and limitations: In a largely white British group with more females than males, clonal diversity was possibly underestimated. It was only after the peak T cell response that any repertoires were sampled. Targeting of unmutated variant regions was reportedly seen in nearly half of spike-specific TCRs.

This CDR3 has 15 amino acids. Looked up from germline, CDR1 is LNHDA and CDR2 is SQIVND (reference sequence). Trimming took off 10 bases at V and 3 bases at J, with 19 bases between the two ends. The gene calls are TRBV19 and TRBJ1-5, with D possibly being TRBD1 (6 bases). This clonotype was obtained from an adult in good health. Sequences were derived from peripheral blood, sampled on day 0 of AZD1222 vaccination. As DNA, the CDR3 is TGTGCCACCGTAAAAGGACAGAGAGACAATCAGCCCCAGCATTTT. It specifies CATVKGQRDNQPQHF.